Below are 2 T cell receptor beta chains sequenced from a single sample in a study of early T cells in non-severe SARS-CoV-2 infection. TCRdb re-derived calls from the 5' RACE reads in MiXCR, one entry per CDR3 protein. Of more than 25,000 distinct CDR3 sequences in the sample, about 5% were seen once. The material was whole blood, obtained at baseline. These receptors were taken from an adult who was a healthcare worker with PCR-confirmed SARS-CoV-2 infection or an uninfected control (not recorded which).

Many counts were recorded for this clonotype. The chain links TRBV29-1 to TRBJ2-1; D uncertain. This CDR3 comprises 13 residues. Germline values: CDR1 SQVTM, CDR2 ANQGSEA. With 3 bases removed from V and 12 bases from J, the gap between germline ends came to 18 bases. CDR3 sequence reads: CSVDNNRRPGQFF. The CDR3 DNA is TGCAGCGTTGACAACAACCGACGGCCTGGGCAGTTCTTC.

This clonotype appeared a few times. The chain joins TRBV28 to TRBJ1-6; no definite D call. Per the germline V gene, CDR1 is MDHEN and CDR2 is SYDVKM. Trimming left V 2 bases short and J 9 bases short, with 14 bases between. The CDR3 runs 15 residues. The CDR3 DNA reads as TGTGCCAGCAGTTTAAGTACGGGCGCGGGTTCACCCCTCCACTTT. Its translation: CASSLSTGAGSPLHF.